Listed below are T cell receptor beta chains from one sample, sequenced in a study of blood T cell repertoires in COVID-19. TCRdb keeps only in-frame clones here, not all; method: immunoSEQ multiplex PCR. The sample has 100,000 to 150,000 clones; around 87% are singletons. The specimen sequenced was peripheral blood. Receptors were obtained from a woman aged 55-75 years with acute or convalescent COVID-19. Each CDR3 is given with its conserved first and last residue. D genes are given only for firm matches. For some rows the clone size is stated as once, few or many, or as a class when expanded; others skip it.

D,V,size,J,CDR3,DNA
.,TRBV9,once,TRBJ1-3,CASSVASGNTIYF,TGTGCCAGCAGCGTAGCCTCAGGGAACACCATATATTTT
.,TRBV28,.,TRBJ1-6,CASSLVDSSYNSPLHF,TGTGCCAGCAGTTTGGTTGATAGCTCCTATAATTCACCCCTCCACTTT
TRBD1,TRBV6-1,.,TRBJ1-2,CASSEAGTGGSYGYTF,TGTGCCAGCAGTGAAGCGGGGACAGGGGGCAGCTATGGCTACACCTTC
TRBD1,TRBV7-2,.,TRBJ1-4,CASSLGQNEKLFF,TGTGCCAGCAGCCTGGGACAGAATGAAAAACTGTTTTTT
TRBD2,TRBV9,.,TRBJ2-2,CASSVVAGGVGELFF,TGTGCCAGCAGCGTAGTAGCGGGGGGAGTCGGGGAGCTGTTTTTT
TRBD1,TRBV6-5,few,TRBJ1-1,CASNYGGTGVEAFF,TGTGCCAGCAACTACGGGGGGACAGGGGTTGAGGCTTTCTTT
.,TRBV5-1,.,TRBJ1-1,CASSLTANTEAFF,TGCGCCAGCAGCTTGACAGCGAACACTGAAGCTTTCTTT
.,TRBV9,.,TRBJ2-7,CASSYNERDEQYF,TGTGCCAGCAGCTACAACGAGAGGGACGAGCAGTACTTC
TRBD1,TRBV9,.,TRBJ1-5,CASSASDRGSQHF,TGTGCCAGCAGCGCGTCAGACAGGGGAAGCCAGCATTTT
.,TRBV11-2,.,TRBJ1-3,CASSTGGLGSGNTIYF,TGTGCCAGCAGCACAGGTGGCTTGGGCTCTGGAAACACCATATATTTT
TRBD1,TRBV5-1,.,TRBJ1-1,CASKTSGTGHGNTEAFF,TGCGCCAGCAAAACCTCCGGGACAGGGCACGGGAACACTGAAGCTTTCTTT
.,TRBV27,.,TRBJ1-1,CASTQSSINTEAFF,TGTGCCAGCACCCAAAGCTCCATAAACACTGAAGCTTTCTTT
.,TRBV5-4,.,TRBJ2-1,CASSGAGGREKRNEQFF,TGTGCCAGCAGTGGCGCCGGGGGGCGGGAGAAACGCAATGAGCAGTTCTTC
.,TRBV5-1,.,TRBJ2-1,CASSLAAARSEQFF,TGCGCCAGCAGCTTGGCTGCAGCGAGATCTGAGCAGTTCTTC
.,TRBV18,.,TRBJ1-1,CASSGQGKTEAFF,TGTGCCAGCTCAGGGCAGGGTAAGACTGAAGCTTTCTTT
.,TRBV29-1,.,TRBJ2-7,CSVGTGPSSYEQYF,TGCAGCGTTGGAACAGGGCCCTCCTCCTACGAGCAGTACTTC
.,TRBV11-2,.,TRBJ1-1,CASSLGFEDTEAFF,TGTGCCAGCAGCTTAGGATTCGAGGACACTGAAGCTTTCTTT
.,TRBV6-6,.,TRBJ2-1,CASTPPVAHGGNEQFF,TGTGCCAGCACCCCACCGGTGGCCCACGGGGGTAATGAGCAGTTCTTC
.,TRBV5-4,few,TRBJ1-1,CASSSGGYLNTEAFF,TGTGCCAGCAGCTCGGGGGGCTACCTGAACACTGAAGCTTTCTTT